This T cell receptor (beta chain) was sequenced during a study of tumor-infiltrating lymphocytes in primary liver carcinoma. This clonotype appeared many times. No antigen is known for it. Germline DNA was also extracted, and blood RNA was taken from unsorted whole blood. Peripheral blood, approximately 4.1 milliliters, was collected prior to surgery. The investigators made TCR beta cDNA from around 530 ng total RNA, using a constant-region primer. It was through three nested multiplex PCR rounds of slightly modified ARM-PCR that TCR beta libraries arose. The first two PCR rounds used TRBV1-TRBV30 forward primers with a C-beta reverse primer, nine to ten cycles each. Each CDR3 protein gets one entry after TCRdb re-called the multiplex PCR reads with MiXCR. This table has around 170,000 distinct CDR3 sequences, over 50% appearing once. Germline V gene data show CDR1 as SGHTS and CDR2 as YDEGEE. V was clipped by 1 base and J by 0 bases; unmatched bases: 7. This CDR3 is 18 amino acids long.

Points from the study as a whole: Tumor tissue displayed a significantly greater top-250-clone fraction than blood (p = 0.039).

Material for sequencing was peripheral blood. This receptor was taken from a man aged 35 to 55 with primary liver carcinoma and hepatitis B virus infection. The V gene is TRBV5-8, the J gene TRBJ1-1; TRBD1 agrees at 12 bases. CDR3 nucleotide sequence: TGTGCCAGCAGCTTGAAGGGGACAGGGGGCCCCATGAACACTGAAGCTTTCTTT. This sequence encodes CASSLKGTGGPMNTEAFF.